The 27 T cell receptor beta chains listed next were all sequenced from one sample in a study of blood T cell repertoires in COVID-19. The protocol was immunoSEQ multiplex PCR, while the TCRdb copy is restricted to in-frame clones and leaves out a portion. In the table there are roughly 150,000 clones, just under 85% of which are singletons. What was sequenced was PBMCs or T cells enriched from blood (not recorded which). The receptors were sampled from a woman in her forties who had recovered from COVID-19.

The V call is TRBV19, the J call TRBJ2-1; 14 nucleotides line up with TRBD2. CDR3 size: 15 residues. J gave up 7 bases and V 5 bases, and 4 bases lay outside the gene matches. Germline V CDR1 and CDR2: LNHDA, SQIVND (reference sequence). CDR3 residues: CASSPGLAGENEQFF. CDR3 DNA sequence: TGTGCCAGTAGTCCGGGACTAGCGGGAGAAAATGAGCAGTTCTTC. Full variable domain (outside the CDR3, taken from reference TRBV19 and TRBJ2-1): DGGITQSPKYLFRKEGQNVTLSCEQNLNHDAMYWYRQDPGQGLRLIYYSQIVNDFQKGDIAEGYSVSREKKESFPLTVTSAQKNPTAFYLCASSPGLAGENEQFFGPGTRLTVL.

V gene TRBV4-1 combines with J gene TRBJ1-2, with a weak D call TRBD1 (6 bases). Trimming stripped 1 base from V and 2 bases from J, with 14 bases between. Germline loops: CDR1 MGHRA, CDR2 YSYEKL. This CDR3 has 16 amino acids. In nucleotides, the CDR3 is TGCGCCAGCAGCCAAGCCCCAGGACAGACCAACTATGGCTACACCTTC. This codes for CASSQAPGQTNYGYTF.

The chain links TRBV14 to TRBJ1-2; possibly TRBD1 for D (5 bases). The CDR3 totals 11 residues. V shed 11 bases and J shed 8 bases, with 15 bases lying between them. CDR1 is SGHDN and CDR2 is FVKESK in the germline V gene. The CDR3 spells CALGGFMGYTF. The CDR3, as DNA: TGTGCCCTTGGGGGGTTCATGGGCTACACCTTC.

This chain links TRBV27 with TRBJ1-5; 8 bases align to TRBD1. After removal of 0 bases from V and 5 bases from J, the junction contained 6 bases not matched to a gene. This CDR3 spans 16 amino acids. Germline lookup yields CDR1 MNHEY and CDR2 SMNVEV (reference sequence). DNA of the CDR3: TGTGCCAGCAGTTTATCGAGGACAGGGTATGATCAGCCCCAGCATTTT. It codes for CASSLSRTGYDQPQHF.

This chain connects TRBV27 to TRBJ2-3; no definite D call. CDR1 is MNHEY, CDR2 SMNVEV, per germline (reference sequence). The CDR3 covers 13 residues. V lost 6 bases and J 0 bases, leaving 7 bases between the germline ends. CDR3 nucleotide sequence: TGTGCCAGCAGCCTAGGCAGCACAGATACGCAGTATTTT. Translation: CASSLGSTDTQYF.

The chain uses TRBV6-1 and TRBJ2-1; 9 positions match TRBD1. Trimming took 2 bases from V and 7 from J; bases not matched to a gene: 9. Germline V gene lookup returns CDR1 MNHNS and CDR2 SASEGT. The CDR3 totals 16 residues. The CDR3 spells CASSERDRVYGNEQFF. CDR3 nucleotide sequence: TGTGCCAGCAGTGAAAGGGACAGGGTTTATGGAAATGAGCAGTTCTTC.

The gene calls are TRBV10-1 and TRBJ2-7, with D hard to call. The germline V gene has CDR1 WNHNN and CDR2 SYGVQD (reference sequence). The V gene lost 3 bases and the J gene lost 5 bases, with 8 bases spanning the gap. The CDR3 consists of 12 residues. In DNA form, the CDR3 reads TGCGCCAGCAGTGATAGAGCGAACGAGCAGTACTTC. This sequence encodes CASSDRANEQYF.

The J gene is TRBJ1-2, the V gene TRBV5-4, with TRBD1 identical over 9 bases. The J segment lost 2 bases and the V segment lost 1 base, leaving 6 bases of the junction unmatched. Germline CDR1 and CDR2: SGHNT and YYREEE (reference sequence). The CDR3 runs to 16 residues. The CDR3: CASSLRQGGSNYGYTF. The CDR3 bases are TGTGCCAGCAGCTTGCGACAGGGGGGATCAAACTATGGCTACACCTTC. Looking up the rest from reference TRBV5-4 and TRBJ1-2 gives the full variable domain: ETGVTQSPTHLIKTRGQQVTLRCSSQSGHNTVSWYQQALGQGPQFIFQYYREEENGRGNFPPRFSGLQFPNYSSELNVNALELDDSALYLCASSLRQGGSNYGYTFGSGTRLTVV.

The chain has TRBV7-9 and TRBJ1-3; 7 nucleotides agree with TRBD1. There are 14 residues in the CDR3. V was clipped by 5 bases and J by 4 bases; unmatched bases: 5. The germline CDR1 and CDR2 sequences are SEHNR and FQNEAQ (reference sequence). The CDR3 region is CASSLLRGGNTIYF. The CDR3 DNA follows: TGTGCCAGCAGCCTCCTCAGGGGGGGAAACACCATATATTTT. Combining the CDR3 with reference TRBV7-9 and TRBJ1-3 gives the whole variable domain DTGVSQNPRHKITKRGQNVTFRCDPISEHNRLYWYRQTLGQGPEFLTYFQNEAQLEKSRLLSDRFSAERPKGSFSTLEIQRTEQGDSAMYLCASSLLRGGNTIYFGEGSWLTVV.

The DNA for the CDR3 is TGTGCCAGTAGTATGAGCGCGGCGAACACCGGGGAGCTGTTTTTT. Its translation is CASSMSAANTGELFF. The gene calls are TRBV19 and TRBJ2-2; D ambiguous. Germline V CDR1 and CDR2: LNHDA, SQIVND (reference sequence). The germline V and J ends were trimmed by 3 bases and 0 bases, with 8 bases remaining between them. The CDR3 covers 15 residues.

The V call is TRBV24-1, the J call TRBJ2-1, with D perhaps TRBD2 (6 bases). V lost 3 bases to trimming and J lost 9 bases, with 20 bases between them. The CDR3 totals 16 residues. Germline V gene data show CDR1 as KGHDR and CDR2 as SFDVKD. Written as DNA, the CDR3 is TGTGCCACCAGTGATGCCGAGACTAGTTTGCTTGGTGAGCAGTTCTTC. This gives the protein CATSDAETSLLGEQFF.

This sequence joins TRBV19 and TRBJ1-5; TRBD1 agrees at 10 bases. The CDR3 contains 14 residues. The junction had 6 bases not matched to a gene; V was cut back by 7 bases and J by 6 bases. Germline-derived CDR1 and CDR2 are LNHDA and SQIVND (reference sequence). Here the CDR3 DNA reads TGTGCCAGTACTAGGACAGGGGGGTTTCAGCCCCAGCATTTT. Its protein is CASTRTGGFQPQHF. Using reference TRBV19 and TRBJ1-5 for the parts outside the CDR3, the full variable domain is DGGITQSPKYLFRKEGQNVTLSCEQNLNHDAMYWYRQDPGQGLRLIYYSQIVNDFQKGDIAEGYSVSREKKESFPLTVTSAQKNPTAFYLCASTRTGGFQPQHFGDGTRLSIL.

The chain carries TRBV13 and TRBJ2-7, with 8 bases aligning to TRBD2. The germline V gene has CDR1 PRHDT and CDR2 FYEKMQ (reference sequence). Trimming at V came to 7 bases and at J to 2 bases, leaving 10 bases not matched to a gene. This CDR3 spans 15 amino acids. This CDR3 is CASTWRSGGAYEQYF. CDR3 in DNA: TGTGCCAGCACCTGGCGGTCGGGGGGGGCCTACGAGCAGTACTTC.

This chain links TRBV4-1 with TRBJ1-2, with D tentatively TRBD1 (5 bases). Trimming stripped 0 bases from V and 4 bases from J, with 21 bases between. The CDR3 consists of 18 residues. Germline CDR1 and CDR2: MGHRA and YSYEKL. The CDR3 nucleotides are TGCGCCAGCAGCCAAGATAACCGGGTGGGGGGACGGAGCTATGGCTACACCTTC. Translating it yields CASSQDNRVGGRSYGYTF.

The chain combines TRBV4-2 with TRBJ1-2; D may be TRBD1 (5 bases). This CDR3 is built from 16 residues. V shed 0 bases and J shed 3 bases, with 14 bases lying between them. In germline, CDR1 is LGHNA, CDR2 YNFKEQ. The CDR3 nucleotides read TGTGCCAGCAGCCAAGATAGGAAGACAGCATACTATGGCTACACCTTC. Amino acids: CASSQDRKTAYYGYTF.

V usage is TRBV19 and J usage is TRBJ1-2; 9 bases match TRBD1. The CDR3 covers 15 residues. Germline V gene lookup returns CDR1 LNHDA and CDR2 SQIVND (reference sequence). V was pared by 7 bases and J by 4 bases, with 10 bases of the junction left unmatched. The DNA for the CDR3 is TGTGCCAGTAAACCGGGACAGGGCGGATTCTATGGCTACACCTTC. Its protein is CASKPGQGGFYGYTF.

The chain couples TRBV3-1 (or the pseudogene TRBV3-2) to TRBJ2-6; D is perhaps TRBD1 (6 bases). CDR1 is LGHDT, CDR2 YNNKEL, per germline (reference sequence). The V end lost 3 bases, the J end lost 3 bases, and 12 bases lay between the germline ends. There are 16 residues in the CDR3. The DNA of the CDR3 is TGTGCCAGCAGCCACCTCGGACAGCGTGGGGCCAACGTCCTGACTTTC. Translation: CASSHLGQRGANVLTF.

The chain combines TRBV5-1 with TRBJ2-5; no reliable D call. Trimming removed 3 bases at V and 2 bases at J, with 2 bases between. Germline V CDR1 and CDR2: SGHRS, YFSETQ. This CDR3 is built from 11 residues. CDR3 bases: TGCGCCAGCAGCTCTCAAGAGACCCAGTACTTC. Translated: CASSSQETQYF.

The rearrangement links TRBV7-2 to TRBJ1-5; D gene ambiguous. Trimming cost V 5 bases and J 4 bases, with 12 bases left between them. The CDR3 is 14 amino acids. Germline V gene data show CDR1 as SGHTA and CDR2 as FQGNSA. Written as DNA, the CDR3 is TGTGCCAGCAGCACTCCCGGGTATAATCAGCCCCAGCATTTT. Its protein is CASSTPGYNQPQHF.

The V and J genes are TRBV6-6 and TRBJ1-5; D is perhaps TRBD1 (6 bases). This CDR3 is 16 amino acids long. Trimming cost V 6 bases and J 6 bases, with 21 bases left between them. Per germline, CDR1 MNHNY and CDR2 SVGAGI (reference sequence). In DNA form, the CDR3 reads TGTGCCAGCAGCCCCCGTCTGGGGGCACAGGCTCAGCCCCAGCATTTT. Amino acid sequence: CASSPRLGAQAQPQHF.

The chain is built from TRBV19 and TRBJ1-2; 7 nucleotides match TRBD1. The CDR3 totals 16 residues. V lost 3 bases to trimming and J lost 0 bases; unmatched junction nucleotides: 7. Germline V gene sequence: CDR1 LNHDA, CDR2 SQIVND (reference sequence). The CDR3 here is CASSIASGTANYGYTF. The CDR3 DNA reads TGTGCCAGTAGTATTGCATCCGGGACAGCTAACTATGGCTACACCTTC.

This clone was picked up a small number of times. The chain is built from TRBV19 and TRBJ2-7; 12 bases agree with TRBD2. The V gene's germline CDR1 is LNHDA and CDR2 SQIVND (reference sequence). Trimming cost V 7 bases and J 0 bases; bases outside gene matches: 1. CDR3 size: 14 residues. CDR3 nucleotide sequence: TGTGCCAGTATGACTAGCGGGAGCTCCTACGAGCAGTACTTC. Residues: CASMTSGSSYEQYF. The complete variable domain, with remaining parts taken from reference TRBV19 and TRBJ2-7, reads DGGITQSPKYLFRKEGQNVTLSCEQNLNHDAMYWYRQDPGQGLRLIYYSQIVNDFQKGDIAEGYSVSREKKESFPLTVTSAQKNPTAFYLCASMTSGSSYEQYFGPGTRLTVT.

The chain employs TRBV29-1 and TRBJ2-5, with 8 nucleotides matching TRBD2. The CDR3 contains 15 residues. CDR1 is SQVTM, CDR2 ANQGSEA, per germline. V lost 7 bases and J lost 5; bases outside the gene matches: 15. The CDR3 loop reads CSGTFGAGVGETQYF. CDR3 coding DNA: TGCAGCGGGACGTTCGGAGCGGGAGTGGGCGAGACCCAGTACTTC.

The rearrangement joins TRBV3-1 (or the pseudogene TRBV3-2) to TRBJ2-7, with D possibly being TRBD1 (5 bases). Trimming took off 5 bases at V and 2 bases at J, with 10 bases between the two ends. This CDR3 has 13 amino acids. Germline assignment: CDR1 LGHDT and CDR2 YNNKEL (reference sequence). CDR3 DNA: TGTGCCAGCAGCGGGGCTACCCCCTACGAGCAGTACTTC. This encodes CASSGATPYEQYF.

This chain links TRBV29-1 with TRBJ2-1; D is undetermined. Trimming left V 2 bases short and J 5 bases short, with 4 bases between. The CDR3 contains 11 residues. CDR1 and CDR2 (germline): SQVTM, ANQGSEA. The CDR3 DNA sequence: TGCAGCGTTGAACTTGACAATGAGCAGTTCTTC. This sequence encodes CSVELDNEQFF.

This clone came up once. This rearrangement joins TRBV5-1 to TRBJ2-1; 10 nucleotides match TRBD2. This CDR3 comprises 16 residues. The ends lost 1 base at V and 6 bases at J; junction bases unmatched: 7. In germline, CDR1 is SGHRS, CDR2 YFSETQ. In DNA form, the CDR3 reads TGCGCCAGCAGCTTGTTTGCTAGCGGGAGTGGCAATGAGCAGTTCTTC. Translation: CASSLFASGSGNEQFF.

The genes are TRBV10-3 and TRBJ1-2; 9 positions match TRBD1. J gave up 4 bases and V 0 bases, and 0 bases lay outside the gene matches. This CDR3 region has 14 residues. Germline lookup yields CDR1 ENHRY and CDR2 SYGVKD. The CDR3 bases are TGTGCCATCAGTGAGTCGACAGGGGGCTATGGCTACACCTTC. Its protein is CAISESTGGYGYTF.